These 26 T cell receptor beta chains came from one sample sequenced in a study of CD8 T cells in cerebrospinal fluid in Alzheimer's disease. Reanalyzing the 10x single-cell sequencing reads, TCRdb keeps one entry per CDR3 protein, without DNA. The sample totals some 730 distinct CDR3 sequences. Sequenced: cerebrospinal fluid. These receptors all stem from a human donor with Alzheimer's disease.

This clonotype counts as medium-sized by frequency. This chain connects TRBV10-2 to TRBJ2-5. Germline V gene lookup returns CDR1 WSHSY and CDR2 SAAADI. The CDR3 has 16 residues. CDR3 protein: CASRSFVSGTQETQYF.

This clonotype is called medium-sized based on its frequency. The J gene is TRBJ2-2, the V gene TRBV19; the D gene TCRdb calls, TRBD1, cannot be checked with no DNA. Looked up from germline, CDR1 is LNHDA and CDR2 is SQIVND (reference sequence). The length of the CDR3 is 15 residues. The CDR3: CASTLTGADTGELFF.

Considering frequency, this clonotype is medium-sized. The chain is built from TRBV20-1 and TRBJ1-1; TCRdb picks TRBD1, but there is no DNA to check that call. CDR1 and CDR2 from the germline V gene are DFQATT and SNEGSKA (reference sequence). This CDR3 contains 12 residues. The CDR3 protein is CSADGQGTEAFF.

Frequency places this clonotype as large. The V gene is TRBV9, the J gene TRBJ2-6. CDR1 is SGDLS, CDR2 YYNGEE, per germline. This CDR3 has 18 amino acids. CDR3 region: CASSVGADRNSGANVLTF.

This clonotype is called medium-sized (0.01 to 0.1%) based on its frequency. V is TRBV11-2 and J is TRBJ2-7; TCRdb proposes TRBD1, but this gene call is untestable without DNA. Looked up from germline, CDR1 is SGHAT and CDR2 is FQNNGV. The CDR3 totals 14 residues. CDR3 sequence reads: CASSLGSRGYEQYF.

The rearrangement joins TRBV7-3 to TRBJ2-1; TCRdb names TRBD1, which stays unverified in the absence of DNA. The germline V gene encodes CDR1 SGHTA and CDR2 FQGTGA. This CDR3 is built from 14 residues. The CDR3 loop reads CASSQTGGNNEQFF.

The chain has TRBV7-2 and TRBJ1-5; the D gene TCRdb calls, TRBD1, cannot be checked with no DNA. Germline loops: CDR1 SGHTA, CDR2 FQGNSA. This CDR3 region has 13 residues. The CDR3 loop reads CASGTYSNQPQHF.

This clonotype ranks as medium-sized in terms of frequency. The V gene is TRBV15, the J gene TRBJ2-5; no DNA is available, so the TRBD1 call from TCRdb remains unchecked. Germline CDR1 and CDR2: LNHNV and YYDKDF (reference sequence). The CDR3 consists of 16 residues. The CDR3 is CATSRLGLGPGETQYF. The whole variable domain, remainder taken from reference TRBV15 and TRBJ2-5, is DAMVIQNPRYQVTQFGKPVTLSCSQTLNHNVMYWYQQKSSQAPKLLFHYYDKDFNNEADTPDNFQSRRPNTSFCFLDIRSPGLGDTAMYLCATSRLGLGPGETQYFGPGTRLLVL.

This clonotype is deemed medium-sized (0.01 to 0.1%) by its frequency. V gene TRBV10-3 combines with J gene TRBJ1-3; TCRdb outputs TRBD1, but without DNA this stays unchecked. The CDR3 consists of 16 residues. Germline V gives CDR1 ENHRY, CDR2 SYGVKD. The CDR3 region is CAISDLGRLSGNTIYF.

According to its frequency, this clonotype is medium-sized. The CDR3 loop reads CASSQGGPRSGNTIYF. The chain is built from TRBV4-1 and TRBJ1-3; TCRdb indicates TRBD1, and absent DNA this call remains unverified. Germline values: CDR1 MGHRA, CDR2 YSYEKL. The CDR3 contains 16 residues.

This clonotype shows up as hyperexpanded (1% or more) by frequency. The CDR3 sequence is CSARATSGGTGELFF. The genes are TRBV20-1 and TRBJ2-2; TCRdb selects TRBD2, and the lack of DNA leaves this call unchecked. This CDR3 spans 15 amino acids. In germline, CDR1 is DFQATT, CDR2 SNEGSKA (reference sequence).

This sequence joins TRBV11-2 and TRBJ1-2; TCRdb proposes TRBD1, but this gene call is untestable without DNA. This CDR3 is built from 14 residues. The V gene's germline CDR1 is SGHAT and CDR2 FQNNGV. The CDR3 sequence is CASSPDSTGYGYTF.

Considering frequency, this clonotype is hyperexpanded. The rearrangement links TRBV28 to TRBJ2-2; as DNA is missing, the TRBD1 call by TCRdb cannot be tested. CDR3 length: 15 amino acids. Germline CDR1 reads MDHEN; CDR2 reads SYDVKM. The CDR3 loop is CASSPGGRDTGELFF.

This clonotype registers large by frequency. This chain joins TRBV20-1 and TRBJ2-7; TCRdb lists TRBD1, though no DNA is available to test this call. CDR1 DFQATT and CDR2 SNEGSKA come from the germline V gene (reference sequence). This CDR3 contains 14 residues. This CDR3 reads CSASPFGATYEQYF.

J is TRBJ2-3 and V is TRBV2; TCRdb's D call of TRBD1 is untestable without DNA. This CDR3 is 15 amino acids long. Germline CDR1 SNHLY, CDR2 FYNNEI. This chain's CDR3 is CASSEDRLAIDTQYF.

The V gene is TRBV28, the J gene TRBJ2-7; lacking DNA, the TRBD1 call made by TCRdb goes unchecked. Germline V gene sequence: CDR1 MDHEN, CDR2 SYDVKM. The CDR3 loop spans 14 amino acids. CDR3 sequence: CASSFREGTYEQYF. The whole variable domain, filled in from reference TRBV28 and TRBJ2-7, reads DVKVTQSSRYLVKRTGEKVFLECVQDMDHENMFWYRQDPGLGLRLIYFSYDVKMKEKGDIPEGYSVSREKKERFSLILESASTNQTSMYLCASSFREGTYEQYFGPGTRLTVT.

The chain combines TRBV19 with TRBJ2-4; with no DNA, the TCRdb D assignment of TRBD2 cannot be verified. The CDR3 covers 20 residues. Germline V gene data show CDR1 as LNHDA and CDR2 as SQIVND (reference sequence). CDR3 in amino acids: CASSIGWTSGRAGAKNIQYF.

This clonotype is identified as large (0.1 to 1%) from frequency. This CDR3 is CAWSSHPSGEQFF. This sequence joins TRBV30 and TRBJ2-1; without DNA, the TCRdb call of TRBD2 cannot be checked. CDR1 and CDR2 (germline): GTSNPN, SVGIG (reference sequence). CDR3 length equals 13 residues.

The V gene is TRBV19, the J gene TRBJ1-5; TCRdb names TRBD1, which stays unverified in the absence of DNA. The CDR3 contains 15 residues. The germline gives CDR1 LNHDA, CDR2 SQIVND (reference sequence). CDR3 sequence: CASSISAGGNQPQHF.

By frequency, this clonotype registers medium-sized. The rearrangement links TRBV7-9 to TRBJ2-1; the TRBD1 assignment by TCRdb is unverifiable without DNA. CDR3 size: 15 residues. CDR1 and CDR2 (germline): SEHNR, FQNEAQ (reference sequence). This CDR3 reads CASSLLEDRANEQFF.

The CDR3 sequence: CASSPLRGVGLFF. The gene calls are TRBV12-3 or TRBV12-4 and TRBJ1-4; TCRdb indicates TRBD1, and absent DNA this call remains unverified. The CDR3 length is 13 residues.

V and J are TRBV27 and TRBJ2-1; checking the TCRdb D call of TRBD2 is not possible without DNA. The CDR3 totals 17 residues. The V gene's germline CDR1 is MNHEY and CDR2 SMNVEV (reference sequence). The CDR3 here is CASSLSFGLARYNEQFF.

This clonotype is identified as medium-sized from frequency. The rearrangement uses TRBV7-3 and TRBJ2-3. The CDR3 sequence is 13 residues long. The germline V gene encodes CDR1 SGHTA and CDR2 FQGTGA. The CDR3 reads CASSLVFTDTQYF.

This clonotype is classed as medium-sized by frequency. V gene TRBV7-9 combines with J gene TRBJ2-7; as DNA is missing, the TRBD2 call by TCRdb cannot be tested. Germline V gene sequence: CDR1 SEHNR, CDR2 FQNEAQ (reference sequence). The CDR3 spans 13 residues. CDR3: CASRDGLDYEQYF.

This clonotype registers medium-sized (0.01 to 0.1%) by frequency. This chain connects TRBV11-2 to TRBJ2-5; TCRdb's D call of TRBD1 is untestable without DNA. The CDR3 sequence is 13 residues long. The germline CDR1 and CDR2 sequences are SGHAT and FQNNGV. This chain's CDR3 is CASSFERGETQYF.

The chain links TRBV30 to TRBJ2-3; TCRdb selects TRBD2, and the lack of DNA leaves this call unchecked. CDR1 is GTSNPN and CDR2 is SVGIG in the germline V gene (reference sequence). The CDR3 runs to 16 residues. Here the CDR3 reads CAWSPGLAGVGDTQYF.